Below are 17 T cell receptor beta chains sequenced from a single sample in a study of blood T cells in healthy people across ages. PCR was performed a second time for about 7 to 11 cycles using a sample-barcoded 5' primer and a J-beta primer mix. MiXCR, applied by TCRdb to the 5' RACE reads, yields one record per CDR3 protein. The table shows around 800,000 distinct CDR3 sequences, with approximately 53% occurring only once. The sequenced material came from blood. The receptors were gathered from a man older than 75 in good health.

This clonotype occurred once. J is TRBJ1-2 and V is TRBV7-9, with D unresolved. Deletions cut 2 bases from V and 2 bases from J, with 9 bases between. CDR3 length: 14 residues. Germline V gene lookup returns CDR1 SEHNR and CDR2 FQNEAQ (reference sequence). DNA of the CDR3: TGTGCCAGCAGCTTATTAATTCCCAACTATGGCTACACCTTC. It codes for CASSLLIPNYGYTF.

J is TRBJ2-5 and V is TRBV27; weak D call: TRBD2 (7 bases). Germline loops: CDR1 MNHEY, CDR2 SMNVEV (reference sequence). V lost 2 bases, J lost 11 bases, and 9 bases lay in between. This CDR3 is built from 11 residues. The CDR3 sequence is CASSLGGAQYF. The CDR3 coding sequence is TGTGCCAGCAGTTTAGGGGGGGCGCAGTACTTC.

In regard to this clonotype: A read error may explain this, as a much larger clone is one base away. The chain carries TRBV29-1 and TRBJ2-4; no reliable D call. The CDR3 sequence is 16 residues long. CDR1 is SQVTM, CDR2 ANQGSEA, per germline. The V end was cut by 5 bases, the J end by 13 bases, with 30 bases between. The CDR3 loop is CSVLPADGLEYNEQYF. The CDR3 DNA is TGCAGCGTTCTCCCGGCGGACGGCCTCGAATACAATGAGCAGTACTTC.

Only a few counts were recorded for this clonotype. The chain employs TRBV20-1 and TRBJ1-2, with 7 bases fitting TRBD1. The CDR3 loop spans 12 amino acids. The V gene's germline CDR1 is DFQATT and CDR2 SNEGSKA (reference sequence). V trimming: 5 bases; J trimming: 4 bases; junction bases outside the gene matches: 4. The CDR3 bases are TGCAGTGCTTACAGGGGATTCTATGGCTACACCTTC. It specifies CSAYRGFYGYTF.

The chain employs TRBV29-1 and TRBJ2-7; the match to TRBD1 covers 9 bases. The germline V gene encodes CDR1 SQVTM and CDR2 ANQGSEA. The ends lost 7 bases at V and 0 bases at J; junction bases unmatched: 7. The CDR3 is 14 residues long. The CDR3 DNA reads as TGCAGCGCGGGGACAGGGTTTCCCTCCTACGAGCAGTACTTC. This codes for CSAGTGFPSYEQYF.

The chain employs TRBV11-2 and TRBJ2-1; 13 nucleotides line up with TRBD2. Germline assignment: CDR1 SGHAT and CDR2 FQNNGV. The J segment lost 1 base and the V segment lost 5 bases, leaving 8 bases of the junction unmatched. The CDR3 is 18 amino acids. CDR3 sequence reads: CASSGRTSGSLSYNEQFF. CDR3 in DNA: TGTGCCAGCAGCGGCCGGACTAGCGGGAGCCTATCCTACAATGAGCAGTTCTTC.

The CDR3 DNA reads TGTGCCAGCAGTCCAGACCTAGCGGGAGGCCTTGAGCAGTTCTTC. Translation: CASSPDLAGGLEQFF. This chain uses TRBV27 with TRBJ2-1, with 11 nucleotides matching TRBD2. The CDR3 spans 15 residues. Germline values: CDR1 MNHEY, CDR2 SMNVEV (reference sequence). V shed 5 bases and J 9 bases; nucleotides not matched to a gene: 9.

The chain couples TRBV20-1 to TRBJ1-1, with 7 bases lining up with TRBD1. Per germline, CDR1 DFQATT and CDR2 SNEGSKA (reference sequence). J lost 3 bases, V lost 3 bases, and 4 bases had no gene match. The CDR3 sequence is 13 residues long. The chain's CDR3 is CSASQGVDTEAFF. In DNA form, the CDR3 reads TGCAGTGCTAGTCAGGGGGTGGACACTGAAGCTTTCTTT.

This clonotype was found a few times. The rearrangement uses TRBV27 and TRBJ2-3; 8 bases align to TRBD1. The germline V gene encodes CDR1 MNHEY and CDR2 SMNVEV (reference sequence). J gave up 14 bases and V 2 bases, and 24 bases lay outside the gene matches. This CDR3 spans 18 amino acids. CDR3 DNA sequence: TGTGCCAGCAGTTTAAGGGGGCCCGACAGGGGAGTGAGCAGATACGCGTATTTT. It codes for CASSLRGPDRGVSRYAYF.

The genes are TRBV20-1 and TRBJ2-3; 7 bases agree with TRBD2. Germline assignment: CDR1 DFQATT and CDR2 SNEGSKA (reference sequence). CDR3 length: 16 amino acids. Trimming cost V 3 bases and J 1 base; bases outside gene matches: 10. CDR3 in DNA: TGCAGTGCTAGCCCTCCCACGGGAGGCGGCACAGATACGCAGTATTTT. This encodes CSASPPTGGGTDTQYF.

As to this clonotype: A single base separates this from a much larger clone, so it may be a read error. The chain uses TRBV4-2 and TRBJ2-7; 9 bases agree with TRBD2. Germline-derived CDR1 and CDR2 are LGHNA and YNFKEQ. The CDR3 totals 15 residues. The V and J ends lost 2 bases and 7 bases, in that order; junction bases with no gene match: 9. CDR3 sequence: CASSQYRTSDNEQYF. The DNA for the CDR3 is TGTGCCAGCAGCCAATACCGGACTAGCGACAATGAGCAGTACTTC.

The J gene is TRBJ1-1, the V gene TRBV7-9; weak D call: TRBD1 (5 bases). Germline assignment: CDR1 SEHNR and CDR2 FQNEAQ (reference sequence). The germline V and J ends were trimmed by 6 bases and 2 bases, with 16 bases remaining between them. This CDR3 region has 15 residues. CDR3 loop: CASSYGDGRNTEAFF. CDR3 DNA: TGTGCCAGCAGTTATGGGGACGGGCGAAACACTGAAGCTTTCTTT.

The CDR3 DNA follows: TGCAGTGCTAGAGAGGGGCCCAGGGGGCAGGGGACCCAGTACTTC. Translated: CSAREGPRGQGTQYF. The chain links TRBV20-1 to TRBJ2-5; TRBD1 matches at 8 bases. Unmatched junction bases numbered 10, after V lost 0 bases and J lost 7 bases. CDR1 DFQATT and CDR2 SNEGSKA come from the germline V gene (reference sequence). This CDR3 region has 15 residues.

In this sample, this clonotype turned up a few times. This rearrangement joins TRBV29-1 to TRBJ2-7, with 9 nucleotides matching TRBD2. Germline-derived CDR1 and CDR2 are SQVTM and ANQGSEA. The CDR3 totals 14 residues. V was pared by 3 bases and J by 6 bases, with 9 bases of the junction left unmatched. As DNA, the CDR3 is TGCAGCGTTGACTCTAGCGGGAAGGGGAGCGAGCAGTACTTC. The encoded protein is CSVDSSGKGSEQYF.

V is TRBV7-2 and J is TRBJ1-5; 8 bases fit TRBD1. In germline, CDR1 is SGHTA, CDR2 FQGNSA. The CDR3 covers 15 residues. J was trimmed by 3 bases and V by 6 bases; bases with no gene match: 7. Here the CDR3 reads CASSTGTGYNQPQHF. The DNA for the CDR3 is TGTGCCAGCAGTACCGGGACAGGTTACAATCAGCCCCAGCATTTT.

This clonotype showed up just a few times. A read error may account for a junction end that differs from germline. V gene TRBV7-8 combines with J gene TRBJ2-3; D possibly corresponds to TRBD2 (5 bases). The CDR3 length is 16 residues. Germline lookup yields CDR1 SGHVS and CDR2 FQNEAQ. Written as DNA, the CDR3 is TGTGCCAGCGACCCCGGGCGGAGCCCTAGCACGGATACGCAGTATTTT. This gives the protein CASDPGRSPSTDTQYF.

This chain connects TRBV12-3 or TRBV12-4 to TRBJ1-2, with TRBD1 as a possible D gene (6 bases). The CDR3 has 15 residues. The V end lost 3 bases, the J end lost 2 bases, and 13 bases lay between the germline ends. The DNA of the CDR3 is TGTGCCAGCAGTTTCATGGCAGGGGCAAACTATGGCTACACCTTC. Its translation: CASSFMAGANYGYTF.